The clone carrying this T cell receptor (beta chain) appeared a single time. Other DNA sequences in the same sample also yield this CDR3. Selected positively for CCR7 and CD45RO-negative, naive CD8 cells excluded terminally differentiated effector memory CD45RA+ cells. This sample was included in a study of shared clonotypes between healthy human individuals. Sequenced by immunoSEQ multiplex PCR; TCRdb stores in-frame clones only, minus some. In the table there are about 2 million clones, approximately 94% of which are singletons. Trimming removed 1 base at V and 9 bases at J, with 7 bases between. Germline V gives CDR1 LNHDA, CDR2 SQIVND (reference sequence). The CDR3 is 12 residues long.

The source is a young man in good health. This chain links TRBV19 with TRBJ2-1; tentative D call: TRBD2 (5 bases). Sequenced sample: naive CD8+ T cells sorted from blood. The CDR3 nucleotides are TGTGCCAGTAGTATAGGCGGGCTTGAGCAGTTCTTC. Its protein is CASSIGGLEQFF. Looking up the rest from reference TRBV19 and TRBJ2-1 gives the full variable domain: DGGITQSPKYLFRKEGQNVTLSCEQNLNHDAMYWYRQDPGQGLRLIYYSQIVNDFQKGDIAEGYSVSREKKESFPLTVTSAQKNPTAFYLCASSIGGLEQFFGPGTRLTVL.